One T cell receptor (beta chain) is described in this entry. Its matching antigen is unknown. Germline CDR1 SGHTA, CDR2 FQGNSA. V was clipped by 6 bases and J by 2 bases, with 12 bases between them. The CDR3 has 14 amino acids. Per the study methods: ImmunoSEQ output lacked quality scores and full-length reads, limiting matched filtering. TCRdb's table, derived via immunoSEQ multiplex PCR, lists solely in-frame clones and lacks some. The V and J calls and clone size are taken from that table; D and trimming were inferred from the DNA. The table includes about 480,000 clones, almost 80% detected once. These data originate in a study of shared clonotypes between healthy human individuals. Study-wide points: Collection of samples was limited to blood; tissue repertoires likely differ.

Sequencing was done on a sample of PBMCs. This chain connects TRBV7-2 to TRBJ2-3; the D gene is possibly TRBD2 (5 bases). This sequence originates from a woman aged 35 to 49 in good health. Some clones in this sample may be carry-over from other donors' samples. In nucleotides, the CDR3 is TGTGCCAGCAGACTGAGGGCTGACACAGATACGCAGTATTTT. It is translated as CASRLRADTDTQYF.